The 31 T cell receptor beta chains below all came from one sample that was sequenced in a study of T cell responses to AZD1222 COVID-19 vaccine. TCRdb's copy holds only in-frame clones and misses some; the assay was immunoSEQ multiplex PCR. The table lists about 110,000 clones, about 85% of them singletons. The specimen was peripheral blood, collected on day 0 of AZD1222 vaccination. These receptors all come from an adult in good health.

The rearrangement joins TRBV11-3 to TRBJ2-2, with 7 bases that match TRBD1. This CDR3 spans 13 amino acids. J gave up 13 bases and V 3 bases, and 8 bases lay outside the gene matches. Per germline, CDR1 SGHNT and CDR2 YENEEA. CDR3 amino acids: CASSLGTGERLFF. The CDR3 DNA reads TGTGCCAGCAGCTTGGGTACAGGGGAGCGGCTGTTTTTT. The full variable domain, its missing parts supplied by reference TRBV11-3 and TRBJ2-2, is EAGVVQSPRYKIIEKKQPVAFWCNPISGHNTLYWYLQNLGQGPELLIRYENEEAVDDSQLPKDRFSAERLKGVDSTLKIQPAELGDSAVYLCASSLGTGERLFFGEGSRLTVL.

The chain uses TRBV19 and TRBJ1-1, with no clear D. Trimming removed 2 bases at V and 1 base at J, with 8 bases between. The CDR3 length is 14 residues. Germline V gene data show CDR1 as LNHDA and CDR2 as SQIVND (reference sequence). The CDR3 is CASSIPPSNTEAFF. CDR3 nucleotides: TGTGCCAGTAGTATACCCCCGTCGAACACTGAAGCTTTCTTT.

The rearrangement uses TRBV19 and TRBJ1-6, with a tentative D call TRBD1 (5 bases). Trimming stripped 6 bases from V and 5 bases from J, with 11 bases between. Germline V lookup: CDR1 LNHDA, CDR2 SQIVND (reference sequence). The CDR3 is 14 amino acids. This chain's CDR3 is CASRSGQDNSPLHF. The DNA for the CDR3 is TGTGCCAGTAGATCGGGGCAGGATAATTCACCCCTCCACTTT.

This CDR3 reads CASSHELGSSYEQYF. In DNA form, the CDR3 reads TGTGCCAGCAGCCACGAGTTGGGTTCGTCGTACGAGCAGTACTTC. The chain carries TRBV3-1 (or the pseudogene TRBV3-2) and TRBJ2-7, with D uncertain. Germline V gene sequence: CDR1 LGHDT, CDR2 YNNKEL (reference sequence). This CDR3 contains 15 residues. V lost 3 bases to trimming and J lost 4 bases, with 16 bases between them.

The gene calls are TRBV4-2 and TRBJ2-3; TRBD2 agrees at 8 bases. The CDR3 runs 16 residues. V lost 0 bases and J lost 6; bases outside the gene matches: 8. Germline V gene sequence: CDR1 LGHNA, CDR2 YNFKEQ. The CDR3 spells CASSQDPGGIADTQYF. As DNA, the CDR3 is TGTGCCAGCAGCCAAGACCCGGGGGGGATTGCGGATACGCAGTATTTT.

The genes are TRBV10-3 and TRBJ2-3, with D maybe TRBD1 (5 bases). The CDR3 loop spans 12 amino acids. Per the germline V gene, CDR1 is ENHRY and CDR2 is SYGVKD. V was trimmed by 10 bases and J by 2 bases, leaving 10 bases between them. This CDR3 reads CATKGLTDTQYF. The CDR3 DNA follows: TGTGCCACCAAGGGGCTCACAGATACGCAGTATTTT.

The CDR3 region is CASSLDGKPSEQYF. The CDR3 DNA is TGTGCCAGCAGCTTGGATGGGAAACCCTCCGAGCAGTACTTC. The chain joins TRBV5-4 to TRBJ2-7; D ambiguous. The CDR3 consists of 14 residues. V was cut by 0 bases and J by 6 bases, with 13 bases left in between. Per the germline V gene, CDR1 is SGHNT and CDR2 is YYREEE (reference sequence).

This chain connects TRBV25-1 to TRBJ1-6; D unresolved. Per the germline V gene, CDR1 is MGHDK and CDR2 is SYGVNS. Trimming took 0 bases from V and 8 from J, leaving 11 bases between them. The CDR3 has 15 residues. The CDR3 nucleotides are TGTGCCAGCAGTGAATATATGGGAACGTATTCACCCCTCCACTTT. Translating gives CASSEYMGTYSPLHF.

The chain uses TRBV4-3 and TRBJ1-3, with D possibly TRBD1 on 5 matching bases. The V end was cut by 5 bases, the J end by 8 bases, with 10 bases between. Per germline, CDR1 LGHNA and CDR2 YSLEER. This CDR3 has 12 residues. The CDR3 loop reads CASSSGGDTIYF. DNA for the CDR3: TGCGCCAGCAGCAGTGGGGGGGACACCATATATTTT.

CDR3 sequence: CATSRGGGSNEKLFF. The CDR3 DNA reads as TGTGCCACCAGCAGAGGCGGGGGAAGCAATGAAAAACTGTTTTTT. The chain is built from TRBV15 and TRBJ1-4, with D perhaps TRBD1 (5 bases). Trimming took off 1 base at V and 5 bases at J, with 11 bases between the two ends. CDR1 and CDR2 (germline): LNHNV, YYDKDF (reference sequence). This CDR3 comprises 15 residues. Filled out from reference TRBV15 and TRBJ1-4, the complete variable domain reads DAMVIQNPRYQVTQFGKPVTLSCSQTLNHNVMYWYQQKSSQAPKLLFHYYDKDFNNEADTPDNFQSRRPNTSFCFLDIRSPGLGDTAMYLCATSRGGGSNEKLFFGSGTQLSVL.

The V gene is TRBV10-3, the J gene TRBJ2-2; 7 bases map to TRBD1. CDR1 is ENHRY, CDR2 SYGVKD, per germline. Trimming removed 4 bases from V and 5 bases from J; junction bases left unmatched: 7. The CDR3 loop spans 15 amino acids. Here the CDR3 DNA reads TGTGCCATCAGTGGACAGGGTCCTGGGACCGGGGAGCTGTTTTTT. Protein: CAISGQGPGTGELFF.

J is TRBJ1-2 and V is TRBV19, with D possibly being TRBD1 (5 bases). Germline V gives CDR1 LNHDA, CDR2 SQIVND (reference sequence). The V and J ends lost 5 bases and 3 bases respectively, with 10 bases between them. This CDR3 has 13 amino acids. CDR3 coding DNA: TGTGCCAGTAGTTTCAGGGCCCACTATGGCTACACCTTC. Protein sequence: CASSFRAHYGYTF.

The chain is built from TRBV9 and TRBJ1-5, with D uncertain. The CDR3 has 13 amino acids. V lost 4 bases, J lost 6 bases, and 11 bases lay in between. From germline, CDR1 is SGDLS and CDR2 YYNGEE. The CDR3 spells CASSRQWGQPQHF. CDR3 nucleotides: TGTGCCAGCAGCCGTCAGTGGGGTCAGCCCCAGCATTTT.

The chain uses TRBV7-9 and TRBJ1-3; the D gene is possibly TRBD1 (5 bases). This CDR3 has 15 residues. Germline assignment: CDR1 SEHNR and CDR2 FQNEAQ (reference sequence). The V and J ends lost 3 bases and 0 bases respectively, with 9 bases between them. This CDR3 reads CASSFSGTSGNTIYF. In DNA, the CDR3 is TGTGCCAGCAGCTTCTCAGGGACCTCTGGAAACACCATATATTTT.

V gene TRBV5-1 combines with J gene TRBJ1-3; D gene unclear. Germline CDR1 SGHRS, CDR2 YFSETQ. Trimming pared 0 bases from V and 0 bases from J, leaving 7 bases between. The CDR3 is made up of 15 amino acids. CDR3 residues: CASSLDTASGNTIYF. CDR3 bases: TGCGCCAGCAGCTTGGATACGGCCTCTGGAAACACCATATATTTT.

This clone was found once. This chain uses TRBV11-2 with TRBJ2-7; D ambiguous. The CDR3 has 14 amino acids. The V end lost 6 bases, the J end lost 1 base, and 13 bases lay between the germline ends. Germline-derived CDR1 and CDR2 are SGHAT and FQNNGV. The CDR3 here is CASRPLITSYEQYF. The DNA of the CDR3 is TGTGCCAGCAGGCCCCTGATAACGTCCTACGAGCAGTACTTC.

The genes are TRBV28 and TRBJ1-2; unclear D gene. Germline V lookup: CDR1 MDHEN, CDR2 SYDVKM. Trimming cost V 4 bases and J 6 bases, with 18 bases left between them. This CDR3 region has 15 residues. CDR3 sequence (DNA): TGTGCCAGCAGTTCCCCATCGACCTCGGCTCATGGCTACACCTTC. This codes for CASSSPSTSAHGYTF.

V usage is TRBV6-6 and J usage is TRBJ1-6, with D hard to call. There are 14 residues in the CDR3. Per germline, CDR1 MNHNY and CDR2 SVGAGI (reference sequence). V shed 7 bases and J shed 7 bases, with 14 bases lying between them. The CDR3 region has the DNA TGTGCCAGCATCCCAGGTCCACCAAATTCACCCCTCCACTTT. Its translation is CASIPGPPNSPLHF.

In its sample, this clone was seen a few times. The chain carries TRBV7-2 and TRBJ1-6; D is undetermined. CDR1 and CDR2 (germline): SGHTA, FQGNSA. The CDR3 is 18 residues long. Trimming stripped 2 bases from V and 4 bases from J, with 18 bases between. CDR3 sequence: CASSLLLRNSQYNSPLHF. CDR3 nucleotides: TGTGCCAGCAGCTTACTCCTCCGGAACAGCCAGTATAATTCACCCCTCCACTTT.

V is TRBV19 and J is TRBJ2-7; no definite D call. The CDR3 is made up of 14 amino acids. CDR1 and CDR2 from the germline V gene are LNHDA and SQIVND (reference sequence). V was shortened by 1 base and J by 2 bases, with 9 bases between the two germline ends. The CDR3 loop is CASSIGTLAYEQYF. The CDR3 region has the DNA TGTGCCAGTAGTATAGGCACGTTAGCCTACGAGCAGTACTTC.

The V and J genes are TRBV6-1 and TRBJ2-7; 13 bases agree with TRBD2. Germline V gene lookup returns CDR1 MNHNS and CDR2 SASEGT. The trim removed 2 bases at V and 4 bases at J, leaving 5 bases unmatched. This CDR3 comprises 16 residues. In DNA form, the CDR3 reads TGTGCCAGCAGTGAAAGCTTGACTAGCGGGAGGTACGAGCAGTACTTC. This encodes CASSESLTSGRYEQYF.

The V gene is TRBV7-2, the J gene TRBJ2-1, with D hard to call. With 2 bases removed from V and 5 bases from J, the gap between germline ends came to 7 bases. CDR1 and CDR2 (germline): SGHTA, FQGNSA. This CDR3 is built from 13 residues. CDR3 DNA: TGTGCCAGCAGCTTATTCCGGGACAATGAGCAGTTCTTC. It translates to CASSLFRDNEQFF.

This chain uses TRBV7-2 with TRBJ1-6, with D possibly matching TRBD1 (5 bases). The V end lost 0 bases, the J end lost 10 bases, and 13 bases lay between the germline ends. Germline loops: CDR1 SGHTA, CDR2 FQGNSA. The CDR3 contains 15 residues. The CDR3 spells CASSLAVGGESPLHF. The CDR3 DNA is TGTGCCAGCAGCTTAGCAGTTGGGGGAGAGTCACCCCTCCACTTT. The whole variable domain, filled in from reference TRBV7-2 and TRBJ1-6, reads GAGVSQSPSNKVTEKGKDVELRCDPISGHTALYWYRQSLGQGLEFLIYFQGNSAPDKSGLPSDRFSAERTGGSVSTLTIQRTQQEDSAVYLCASSLAVGGESPLHFGNGTRLTVT.

V and J are TRBV27 and TRBJ1-4; 7 bases line up with TRBD1. CDR3 length equals 22 residues. Germline values: CDR1 MNHEY, CDR2 SMNVEV (reference sequence). The V and J ends lost 8 bases and 7 bases, in that order; junction bases with no gene match: 34. The CDR3 region is CASLLAQTRAAVARGRREKLFF. CDR3 DNA: TGTGCCAGCCTATTAGCCCAAACCCGCGCTGCCGTGGCTAGGGGGCGCCGTGAAAAACTGTTTTTT.

V is TRBV28 and J is TRBJ1-1; no reliable D call. The V and J ends lost 3 bases and 5 bases respectively, with 10 bases between them. The length of the CDR3 is 13 residues. Germline-derived CDR1 and CDR2 are MDHEN and SYDVKM. CDR3 in DNA: TGTGCCAGCAGTTTGGCACAGAGGACTGAAGCTTTCTTT. Translated, it gives CASSLAQRTEAFF.

This chain connects TRBV19 to TRBJ2-7; 7 bases are shared with TRBD1. The CDR3 covers 15 residues. The germline gives CDR1 LNHDA, CDR2 SQIVND (reference sequence). V lost 6 bases, J lost 3 bases, and 11 bases stayed unmatched. The CDR3 loop is CASSRTGSSDYEQYF. CDR3 bases: TGTGCCAGTAGCAGGACAGGTTCTAGTGACTACGAGCAGTACTTC.

The chain uses TRBV5-1 and TRBJ2-7; TRBD2 matches 13 bases. The V and J ends lost 4 bases and 6 bases, in that order; junction bases with no gene match: 10. CDR3 length equals 16 residues. Germline-derived CDR1 and CDR2 are SGHRS and YFSETQ. The CDR3 protein is CASSLIPGLAGPEQYF. CDR3 sequence (DNA): TGCGCCAGCAGCCTGATCCCGGGACTAGCGGGACCCGAGCAGTACTTC.

The CDR3 here is CASSLPGERYNEQFF. The CDR3 bases are TGTGCCAGCAGTTTACCGGGGGAGAGGTACAATGAGCAGTTCTTC. This rearrangement joins TRBV28 to TRBJ2-1, with a possible D match to TRBD2 (6 bases). Germline CDR1 is MDHEN and CDR2 is SYDVKM. The CDR3 sequence is 15 residues long. Trimming took 2 bases from V and 4 from J, leaving 12 bases between them.

This clone was detected once. The V and J genes are TRBV5-4 and TRBJ1-2; 7 nucleotides align to TRBD1. J was trimmed by 4 bases and V by 1 base; bases with no gene match: 16. Germline assignment: CDR1 SGHNT and CDR2 YYREEE (reference sequence). The length of the CDR3 is 18 residues. The CDR3 DNA reads as TGTGCCAGCAGCTTGATTGGGACAGTAGGACCCAACGGCTATGGCTACACCTTC. Protein product: CASSLIGTVGPNGYGYTF.

This sequence joins TRBV4-1 and TRBJ2-1; 7 nucleotides line up with TRBD2. The CDR3 is made up of 14 amino acids. Trimming took 5 bases from V and 5 from J; bases not matched to a gene: 6. The germline V gene has CDR1 MGHRA and CDR2 YSYEKL. The CDR3 bases are TGCGCCAGCAGCACCTGGGACTACAACAATGAGCAGTTCTTC. The encoded protein is CASSTWDYNNEQFF.

The chain combines TRBV5-1 with TRBJ1-3, with D maybe TRBD1 (5 bases). V lost 4 bases and J 1 base, leaving 18 bases between the germline ends. Germline assignment: CDR1 SGHRS and CDR2 YFSETQ. This CDR3 spans 17 amino acids. The CDR3 coding sequence is TGCGCCAGCAGCCAATATGAAACGGGACTTTCTGGAAACACCATATATTTT. This sequence encodes CASSQYETGLSGNTIYF.